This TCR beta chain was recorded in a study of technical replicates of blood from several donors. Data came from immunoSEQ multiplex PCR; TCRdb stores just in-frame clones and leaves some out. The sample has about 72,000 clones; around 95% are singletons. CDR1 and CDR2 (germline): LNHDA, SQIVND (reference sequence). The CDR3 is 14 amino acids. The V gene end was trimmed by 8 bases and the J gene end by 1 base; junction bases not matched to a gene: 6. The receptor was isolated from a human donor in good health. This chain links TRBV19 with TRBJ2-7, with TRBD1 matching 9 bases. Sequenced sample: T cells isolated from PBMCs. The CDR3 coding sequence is TGTGCCAGTGGGGACAGGGTACGGTCCTACGAGCAGTACTTC. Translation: CASGDRVRSYEQYF.